The T cell receptor (beta chain) described here comes from a study of OX40 agonist ivuxolimab in advanced cancers. The study's findings and limits: At 0.1 to 3.0 mg/kg and by week 6, clonal expansion occurred in CD4+ and CD8+ blood T cells. Partial responders at 0.1-3.0 mg/kg had among the lowest clonal expansion.

On this clone: Its antigen remains unidentified.

This CDR3 has 15 amino acids. V lost 1 base to trimming and J lost 4 bases, with 13 bases between them. In germline, CDR1 is SGHDN, CDR2 FVKESK. Sequencing was performed with immunoSEQ multiplex PCR; in TCRdb, only in-frame clones are kept and a portion is missing. Among around 66,000 clones listed, roughly 90% were seen once. Source: CD4+ or CD8+ T cells sorted from blood, taken in a trial of the OX40 agonist ivuxolimab. The clonotype was recovered from an adult with an advanced solid tumor such as melanoma, head and neck, liver or kidney cancer. The chain uses TRBV14 and TRBJ1-2; TRBD1 might be the D (6 bases). As DNA, the CDR3 is TGTGCCAGCAGCCAAGGAGGGGGTCTTCTCTATGGCTACACCTTC. Translating it yields CASSQGGGLLYGYTF. Filled out from reference TRBV14 and TRBJ1-2, the complete variable domain reads EAGVTQFPSHSVIEKGQTVTLRCDPISGHDNLYWYRRVMGKEIKFLLHFVKESKQDESGMPNNRFLAERTGGTYSTLKVQPAELEDSGVYFCASSQGGGLLYGYTFGSGTRLTVV.